These 17 T cell receptor beta chains were sequenced from one sample in a study of blood T cell repertoires in COVID-19. Generated by immunoSEQ multiplex PCR, the TCRdb table keeps only in-frame clones and is missing some. Among 310,000 or so clones listed, roughly 88% were seen once. Sequencing input: peripheral blood. The receptors stem from a woman between 45 and 65 years old with active or convalescent COVID-19.

V and J are TRBV3-1 (or the pseudogene TRBV3-2) and TRBJ2-3; TRBD1 aligns across 10 bases. V lost 3 bases and J lost 5; bases outside the gene matches: 8. CDR1 is LGHDT and CDR2 is YNNKEL in the germline V gene (reference sequence). The CDR3 contains 16 residues. In DNA, the CDR3 is TGTGCCAGCAGCCACCGGGACAGGGGTTGGGAAGATACGCAGTATTTT. The encoded protein is CASSHRDRGWEDTQYF.

This clone was counted between two and nine times. This rearrangement joins TRBV6-5 to TRBJ1-2; D may be TRBD1 (5 bases). V gave up 0 bases and J gave up 6 bases, with 11 bases separating them. This CDR3 is built from 14 residues. The germline CDR1 and CDR2 sequences are MNHEY and SVGAGI. The CDR3 region is CASSYSRVADGYTF. DNA of the CDR3: TGTGCCAGCAGTTACTCCAGGGTGGCAGATGGCTACACCTTC.

The V and J genes are TRBV4-1 and TRBJ1-6; TRBD1 matches 8 bases. Germline V gene lookup returns CDR1 MGHRA and CDR2 YSYEKL. With 0 bases clipped from V and 2 bases from J, the junction kept 15 bases outside the gene matches. This CDR3 has 21 residues. In DNA, the CDR3 is TGCGCCAGCAGCCAAGAACGGGCAGGGGGCAAGTCGGGACCCTATAATTCACCCCTCCACTTT. As protein: CASSQERAGGKSGPYNSPLHF.

The chain employs TRBV5-5 and TRBJ1-4; weak D call: TRBD1 (6 bases). Trimming removed 0 bases at V and 8 bases at J, with 14 bases between. This CDR3 spans 15 amino acids. The germline V gene encodes CDR1 SGHKS and CDR2 YYEKEE (reference sequence). The CDR3 nucleotides read TGTGCCAGCAGCTTGGCCGGACAGCGTGGCGAAAAACTGTTTTTT. Its translation: CASSLAGQRGEKLFF.

This clone has only one observation. This chain uses TRBV4-2 with TRBJ2-1; TRBD2 matches 9 bases. Germline CDR1 reads LGHNA; CDR2 reads YNFKEQ. The CDR3 is made up of 15 amino acids. Losses at the gene ends were 5 bases for V and 0 bases for J; bases not matched to a gene: 2. The CDR3 loop is CASSTSGYSYNEQFF. The CDR3 DNA reads as TGTGCCAGCAGCACTAGCGGGTACTCCTACAATGAGCAGTTCTTC.

The CDR3 reads CANPGGEGPGEQYF. Here the CDR3 DNA reads TGTGCCAACCCCGGAGGGGAGGGCCCGGGTGAGCAGTACTTC. The rearrangement uses TRBV10-3 and TRBJ2-7; 7 bases agree with TRBD2. The J segment lost 7 bases and the V segment lost 10 bases, leaving 16 bases of the junction unmatched. The CDR3 contains 14 residues. The V gene's germline CDR1 is ENHRY and CDR2 SYGVKD.

The V call is TRBV5-4, the J call TRBJ1-1, with 9 bases identical to TRBD1. In germline, CDR1 is SGHNT, CDR2 YYREEE (reference sequence). Trimming removed 4 bases from V and 4 bases from J; junction bases left unmatched: 2. The CDR3 is made up of 13 amino acids. The CDR3 nucleotides read TGTGCCAGCAGCCAGGACAGGGGCACTGAAGCTTTCTTT. This encodes CASSQDRGTEAFF.

The chain links TRBV6-5 to TRBJ1-2, with TRBD1 matching 7 bases. V shed 10 bases and J 3 bases; nucleotides not matched to a gene: 8. From germline, CDR1 is MNHEY and CDR2 SVGAGI. There are 13 residues in the CDR3. The CDR3 is CATYRGRDYGYTF. CDR3 bases: TGTGCCACGTACAGGGGCAGGGACTATGGCTACACCTTC.

The V gene is TRBV5-4, the J gene TRBJ2-7, with 7 bases matching TRBD1. With 4 bases clipped from V and 5 bases from J, the junction kept 6 bases outside the gene matches. This CDR3 is built from 13 residues. Per germline, CDR1 SGHNT and CDR2 YYREEE (reference sequence). CDR3 bases: TGTGCCAGCAGCCCAGGGACAGTGAACGAGCAGTACTTC. It encodes CASSPGTVNEQYF.

The V and J genes are TRBV4-3 and TRBJ2-7; D is perhaps TRBD1 (7 bases). The CDR3 sequence is 15 residues long. V lost 0 bases, J lost 3 bases, and 12 bases lay in between. CDR1 LGHNA and CDR2 YSLEER come from the germline V gene. The CDR3 region has the DNA TGCGCCAGCAGCCAAGAATCCAGGGGGGACTACGAGCAGTACTTC. Protein product: CASSQESRGDYEQYF.

This chain links TRBV28 with TRBJ1-1; D might be TRBD1 (6 bases). The CDR3 totals 15 residues. Trimming removed 6 bases at V and 4 bases at J, with 18 bases between. Germline CDR1 MDHEN, CDR2 SYDVKM. The CDR3 loop is CASSRATGMGTEAFF. As DNA, the CDR3 is TGTGCCAGCAGCCGTGCCACAGGGATGGGCACTGAAGCTTTCTTT.

The chain couples TRBV15 to TRBJ1-5, with a tentative D call TRBD1 (6 bases). Trimming shortened V by 5 bases and J by 0 bases, and 11 bases separated the two germline ends. This CDR3 region has 15 residues. Per germline, CDR1 LNHNV and CDR2 YYDKDF (reference sequence). The CDR3 here is CATSRTGYSNQPQHF. CDR3 nucleotides: TGTGCCACCAGCCGTACAGGGTATAGCAATCAGCCCCAGCATTTT.

The rearrangement links TRBV5-4 to TRBJ2-3; D may be TRBD1 (5 bases). V lost 2 bases to trimming and J lost 4 bases, with 14 bases between them. CDR1 and CDR2 (germline): SGHNT, YYREEE (reference sequence). The CDR3 has 15 amino acids. CDR3 bases: TGTGCCAGCAGCTTTAAGGTAGCAGGGCCAGATACGCAGTATTTT. As protein: CASSFKVAGPDTQYF.

The gene calls are TRBV5-1 and TRBJ2-2, with 8 bases fitting TRBD1. Germline V gene data show CDR1 as SGHRS and CDR2 as YFSETQ. The CDR3 contains 15 residues. J gave up 0 bases and V 5 bases, and 3 bases lay outside the gene matches. CDR3 DNA sequence: TGCGCCAGCAGTGGGACAGGTTCGAACACCGGGGAGCTGTTTTTT. Its translation: CASSGTGSNTGELFF.

This CDR3 reads CASSQTTPGTGSYEQYF. In DNA form, the CDR3 reads TGTGCCAGCAGCCAAACTACCCCCGGGACAGGATCTTACGAGCAGTACTTC. The gene calls are TRBV3-1 (or the pseudogene TRBV3-2) and TRBJ2-7; TRBD1 aligns across 8 bases. The CDR3 totals 17 residues. Germline trimming cut 2 bases from V and 4 bases from J; bases unmatched to any gene: 13. Germline loops: CDR1 LGHDT, CDR2 YNNKEL (reference sequence).

DNA for the CDR3: TGTGCCAGCAGCACTAGGGATGAGCAGTTCTTC. This encodes CASSTRDEQFF. The chain joins TRBV7-2 to TRBJ2-1; TRBD2 might be the D (5 bases). The CDR3 runs to 11 residues. Germline V gene sequence: CDR1 SGHTA, CDR2 FQGNSA. The ends were cut back, 5 bases at V and 8 bases at J, with 7 bases in the middle. Combining the CDR3 with reference TRBV7-2 and TRBJ2-1 gives the whole variable domain GAGVSQSPSNKVTEKGKDVELRCDPISGHTALYWYRQSLGQGLEFLIYFQGNSAPDKSGLPSDRFSAERTGGSVSTLTIQRTQQEDSAVYLCASSTRDEQFFGPGTRLTVL.

This sequence joins TRBV19 and TRBJ1-2; TRBD1 agrees at 8 bases. This CDR3 is 12 amino acids long. In germline, CDR1 is LNHDA, CDR2 SQIVND (reference sequence). V lost 9 bases to trimming and J lost 7 bases; unmatched junction nucleotides: 7. The CDR3 DNA reads as TGTGCCAGCCTCCGGACAGGGATTGGCTACACCTTC. Translated, it gives CASLRTGIGYTF.